This T cell receptor (beta chain) came from a study of T cell repertoires in cytomegalovirus infection (dated by TCRdb to between 2019 and 2020). The study in broad terms: The peptide stimulations were aimed at well-studied HLA-B-restricted epitopes as well as recently identified HLA-C-restricted CMV epitopes, whose presentation resists viral immunomodulation. Because public TCR beta signatures pointed to carriage of CMV infection together with the matching HLA type, the HLA type of each donor mattered for the analysis. Results and caveats for the whole study, not just this receptor: Carriers of CMV infection plus the relevant HLA type were discriminated by the cumulative frequency of public TCR beta family members in the study cohort and in an independent approximately 360-donor cohort. The ex vivo response was dominated by HLA-C-restricted CMV-specific TCR beta clonotypes, which also provided the single most frequent clonotype in two of eight donors.

The treatment or condition label, as the study defines it: in vitro stimulation with specific CMV peptide epitopes to enrich CMV-specific T cells. A single count supports this clonotype. The specificity of this receptor is unknown. No base quality information exists; no much larger clone differs at one position. On its own, one read is weak support. The reads were generated on an Illumina HiSeq 1500. TCRdb handled the public reads itself, with Q25 trimming in fastp and clone calling in MiXCR, and kept productive beta chains. Each CDR3 protein gets just one entry, which takes the most common genes and DNA from the rows behind it. This sample has fewer than 130,000 distinct CDR3 sequences in its table, and roughly 39% of those were observed once. The top ten clones comprise just under 75% of the sample. Inclusive of the bounding cysteine and phenylalanine, the CDR3 is 15 residues long. Here the CDR3 DNA is all that survives: 45 bases in frame from base 1. Taken from the germline V gene, the CDR1 and CDR2 loops are MDHEN and SYDVKM. Deletion took 6 bases off V and 6 bases off J, with a span of 19 bases between the germline ends.

The sequence was obtained from a human donor in good health (CMV status not recorded). Some clones in this sample may be carry-over from other donors' samples. Specimen: CD8+ T cells from cultured PBMCs, collected from culture after CMV antigen stimulation. This chain is built from TRBV28 and TRBJ2-3; the D gene assignment is perhaps TRBD1 or TRBD2, with each matching 5 bases. The DNA sequence reads TGTGCCAGCAGCCCCTTCCCCGGGGCCATGGATACGCAGTATTTT. Its translation reads: CASSPFPGAMDTQYF.